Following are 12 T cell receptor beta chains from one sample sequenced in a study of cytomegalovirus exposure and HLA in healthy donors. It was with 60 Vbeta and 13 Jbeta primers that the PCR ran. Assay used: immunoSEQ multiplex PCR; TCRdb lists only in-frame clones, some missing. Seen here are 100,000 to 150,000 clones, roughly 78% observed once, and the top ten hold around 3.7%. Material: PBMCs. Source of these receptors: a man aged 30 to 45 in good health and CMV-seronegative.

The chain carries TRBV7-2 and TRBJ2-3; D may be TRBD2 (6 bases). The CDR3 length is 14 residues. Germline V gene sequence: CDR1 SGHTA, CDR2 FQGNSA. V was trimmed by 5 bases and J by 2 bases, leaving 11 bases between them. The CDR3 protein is CASSPGLATDTQYF. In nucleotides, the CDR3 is TGTGCCAGCAGCCCGGGACTCGCCACAGATACGCAGTATTTT.

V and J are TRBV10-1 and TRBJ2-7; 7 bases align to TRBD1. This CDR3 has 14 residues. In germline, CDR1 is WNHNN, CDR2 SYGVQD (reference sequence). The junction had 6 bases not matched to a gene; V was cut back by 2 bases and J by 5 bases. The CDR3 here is CASSEGGQRNEQYF. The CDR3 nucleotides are TGCGCCAGCAGTGAGGGGGGACAGAGGAACGAGCAGTACTTC.

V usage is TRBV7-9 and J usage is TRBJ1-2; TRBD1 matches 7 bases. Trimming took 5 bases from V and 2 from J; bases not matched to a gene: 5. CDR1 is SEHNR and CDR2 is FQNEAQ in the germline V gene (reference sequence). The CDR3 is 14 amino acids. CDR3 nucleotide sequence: TGTGCCAGCAGCGTGGAGGGGGCGAACTATGGCTACACCTTC. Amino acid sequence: CASSVEGANYGYTF.

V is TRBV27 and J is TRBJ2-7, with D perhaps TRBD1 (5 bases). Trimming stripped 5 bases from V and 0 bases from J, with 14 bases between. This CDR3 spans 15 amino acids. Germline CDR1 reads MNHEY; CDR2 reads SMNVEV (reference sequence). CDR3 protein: CASSPRTRSSYEQYF. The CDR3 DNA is TGTGCCAGCAGTCCTCGGACAAGGAGCTCCTACGAGCAGTACTTC.

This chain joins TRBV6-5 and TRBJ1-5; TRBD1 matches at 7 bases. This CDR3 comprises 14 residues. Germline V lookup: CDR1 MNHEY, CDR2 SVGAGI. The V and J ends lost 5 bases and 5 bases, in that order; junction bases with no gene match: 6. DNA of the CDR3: TGTGCCAGCAGTAGGGACAGACTGGATCAGCCCCAGCATTTT. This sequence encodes CASSRDRLDQPQHF.

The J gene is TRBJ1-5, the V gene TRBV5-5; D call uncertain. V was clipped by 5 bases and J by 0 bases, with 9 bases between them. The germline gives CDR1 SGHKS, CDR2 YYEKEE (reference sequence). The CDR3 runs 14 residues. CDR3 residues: CASSAGISNQPQHF. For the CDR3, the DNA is TGTGCCAGCAGTGCCGGGATTAGCAATCAGCCCCAGCATTTT.

Here the CDR3 DNA reads TGCAGCGTTTGGACAGGGGGGAATGGCTACACCTTC. As protein: CSVWTGGNGYTF. This chain links TRBV29-1 with TRBJ1-2, with TRBD1 matching 10 bases. The CDR3 spans 12 residues. Germline V lookup: CDR1 SQVTM, CDR2 ANQGSEA. V dropped 5 bases and J dropped 6; count of bases not matched to a gene: 3.

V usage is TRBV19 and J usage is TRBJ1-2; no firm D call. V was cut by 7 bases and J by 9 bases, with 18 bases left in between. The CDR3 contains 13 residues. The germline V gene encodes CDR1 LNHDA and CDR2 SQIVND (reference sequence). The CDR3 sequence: CASTPRRYPRYTF. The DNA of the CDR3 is TGTGCCAGTACCCCAAGGAGGTATCCACGCTACACCTTC. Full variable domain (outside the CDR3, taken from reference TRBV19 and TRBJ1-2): DGGITQSPKYLFRKEGQNVTLSCEQNLNHDAMYWYRQDPGQGLRLIYYSQIVNDFQKGDIAEGYSVSREKKESFPLTVTSAQKNPTAFYLCASTPRRYPRYTFGSGTRLTVV.

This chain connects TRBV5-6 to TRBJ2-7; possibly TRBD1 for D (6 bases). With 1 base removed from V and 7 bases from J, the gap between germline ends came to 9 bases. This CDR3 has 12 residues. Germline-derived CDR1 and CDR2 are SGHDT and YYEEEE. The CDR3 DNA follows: TGTGCCAGCAGCTTGTTAAGGGGGGAGCAGTACTTC. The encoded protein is CASSLLRGEQYF.

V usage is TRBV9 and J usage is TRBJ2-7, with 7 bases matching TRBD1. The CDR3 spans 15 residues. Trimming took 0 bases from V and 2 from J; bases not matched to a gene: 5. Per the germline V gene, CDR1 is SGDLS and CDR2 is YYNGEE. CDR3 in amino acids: CASSVGGDRPYEQYF. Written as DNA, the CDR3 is TGTGCCAGCAGCGTAGGAGGGGACAGACCCTACGAGCAGTACTTC.

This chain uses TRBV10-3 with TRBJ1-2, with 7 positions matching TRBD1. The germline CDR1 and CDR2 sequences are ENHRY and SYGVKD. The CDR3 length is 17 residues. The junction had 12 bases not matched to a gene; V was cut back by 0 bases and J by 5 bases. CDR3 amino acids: CAISESVTGAIRYGYTF. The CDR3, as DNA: TGTGCCATCAGTGAGTCGGTAACAGGGGCGATCAGATATGGCTACACCTTC.

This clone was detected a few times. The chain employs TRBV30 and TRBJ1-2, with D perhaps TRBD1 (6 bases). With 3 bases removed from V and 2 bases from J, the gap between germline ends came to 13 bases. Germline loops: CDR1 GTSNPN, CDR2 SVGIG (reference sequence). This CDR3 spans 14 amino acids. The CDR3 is CAWSTGISNYGYTF. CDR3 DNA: TGTGCCTGGAGCACAGGGATCTCGAACTATGGCTACACCTTC.